This record concerns one T cell receptor (beta chain) sequence. The antigen is not known. The source of the sample is a study of cytomegalovirus exposure and HLA in healthy donors. Study-level results: In vitro testing confirmed three CMV-associated chains as specific for CMV antigens.

In nominal health when sampled, donors likely had unrecorded immune exposures nonetheless. From germline, CDR1 is LGHNA and CDR2 YNFKEQ. The CDR3 covers 16 residues. V was shortened by 0 bases and J by 7 bases, with 15 bases between the two germline ends. The PCR ran on 60 Vbeta and 13 Jbeta primers. Original methodology: Later work found tens of millions of unique TCR beta chains, with 9.5 million to 11 million shared. Some clones are missing from TCRdb's copy, which holds only in-frame ones; the method was immunoSEQ multiplex PCR. V, J and clone size reflect that table, while D and trimming were determined from the DNA. The sample has 150,000 to 200,000 clones, around three quarters seen once.

This clonotype originated in a woman under 40 in good health and CMV-seropositive. Sequencing was done on a sample of PBMCs. This chain uses TRBV4-2 with TRBJ2-2, with D possibly being TRBD2 (5 bases). The CDR3 DNA reads as TGTGCCAGCAGCCAAGAAGATAGCCGGGGAGTCGGGGAGCTGTTTTTT. It encodes CASSQEDSRGVGELFF.